The T cell receptor beta chain under discussion was sequenced for a study of cytomegalovirus exposure and HLA in healthy donors. PCR primers comprised 60 Vbeta and 13 Jbeta primers. Produced via immunoSEQ multiplex PCR; TCRdb's table is partial and in-frame only. The data show around 250,000 clones, with 70% to 90% seen just once and about 7.3% held by the top ten. This clone was seen only a few times. Germline trimming cut 4 bases from V and 4 bases from J; bases unmatched to any gene: 6. Germline CDR1 and CDR2: MNHNY and SVGAGI (reference sequence). This CDR3 comprises 14 residues. The sequenced material came from PBMCs. The receptor was isolated from a woman in her fifties or sixties in good health and CMV-seropositive. The V and J genes are TRBV6-6 and TRBJ1-2; 7 bases match TRBD1. The CDR3 loop is CASSSSQGIYGYTF. In DNA, the CDR3 is TGTGCCAGCAGTTCGTCACAGGGGATCTATGGCTACACCTTC.